This entry concerns a single T cell receptor (beta chain). The target antigen is unknown. UMI-labeled TRB cDNA libraries were prepared by 5' RACE. TCRdb re-called the 5' RACE reads; one entry per CDR3 protein, DNA not given. The data show about 98,000 distinct CDR3 sequences, and the top ten clones hold about 1%. The V gene's germline CDR1 is LGHDT and CDR2 YNNKEL (reference sequence). The CDR3 sequence is 17 residues long. This record belongs to a study of CXCR3-negative and CXCR3-positive naive CD8 T cells. Each CD8+ T cell subset was sorted in triplicate, 300,000 cells each. Study-level points and caveats: Memory CD8+ T cell repertoires were far less diverse than both naive subsets. TRB CDR3 properties served as the basis for inferring TCR strength, and surface CD5 was comparable between naive subsets. In CXCR3-positive naive cells, the TRB CDR3s were more hydrophobic than in CXCR3-negative naive cells.

The chain uses TRBV3-1 and TRBJ2-3; lacking DNA, the TRBD2 call made by TCRdb goes unchecked. The sequence derives from a human donor in good health. Some clones in this sample may be carry-over from other donors' samples. Sequencing was carried out using naive CXCR3+ CD8+ T cells from blood. Regarding subset: CD45RO-CCR7+CD27+CD95- naive CD8+ T cells expressing CXCR3 (TNR3+). The CDR3 here is CASSQEQLAARGNTQYF.